This TCR beta chain was captured in a study of human T cells and chemical hapten exposure. Whole-study context: The study patch tested 0.01% DPC on the upper back and read results at 6 days.

This clonotype has at least ten counts. The antigen is unknown. For the library, individual cDNA molecules each received unique molecular identifiers. TCRdb re-derived calls from the RACE reads in MiXCR, one entry per CDR3 protein. Among 99,000 or so distinct CDR3 sequences, approximately 10% were seen once, and the ten largest hold about 3%. Time point denoted: pre-sensitization, week 0. Treatment defined: therapeutic diphenylcyclopropenone sensitization with weekly scalp DPC. The CDR3 extends over 14 amino acids. Germline assignment: CDR1 ENHRY and CDR2 SYGVKD. V lost 6 bases and J 4 bases, leaving 15 bases between the germline ends. Overall study findings and caveats: TCRs at a frequency above 1 in 1000 stayed unchanged with DPC sensitization. Controls had significantly fewer large CDR3 similarity clusters than were formed by expanded TCRs.

J is TRBJ1-2 and V is TRBV10-3, with D possibly matching TRBD1 (6 bases). The specimen was whole blood, collected in connection with sensitization to the hapten diphenylcyclopropenone (DPC). This sequence originates from a woman in her sixties or seventies with alopecia areata. Some clones in this sample may be carry-over from other donors' samples. CDR3 region: CAISVGQGSYGYTF. Written as DNA, the CDR3 is TGTGCCATCAGCGTTGGCCAGGGGAGCTATGGCTACACCTTC.